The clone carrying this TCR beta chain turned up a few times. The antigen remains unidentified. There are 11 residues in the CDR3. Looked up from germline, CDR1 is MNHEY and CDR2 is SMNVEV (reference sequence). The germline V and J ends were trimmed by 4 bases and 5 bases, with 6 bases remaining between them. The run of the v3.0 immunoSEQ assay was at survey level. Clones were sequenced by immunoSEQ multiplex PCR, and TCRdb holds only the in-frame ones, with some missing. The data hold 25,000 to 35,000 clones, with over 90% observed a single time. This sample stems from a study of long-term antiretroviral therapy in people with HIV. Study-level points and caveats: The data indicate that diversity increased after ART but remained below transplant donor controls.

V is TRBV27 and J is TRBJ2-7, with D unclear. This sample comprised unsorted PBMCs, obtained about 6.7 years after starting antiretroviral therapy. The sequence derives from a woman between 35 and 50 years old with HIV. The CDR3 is CASSSGDEQYF. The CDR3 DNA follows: TGTGCCAGCAGTTCCGGAGACGAGCAGTACTTC.